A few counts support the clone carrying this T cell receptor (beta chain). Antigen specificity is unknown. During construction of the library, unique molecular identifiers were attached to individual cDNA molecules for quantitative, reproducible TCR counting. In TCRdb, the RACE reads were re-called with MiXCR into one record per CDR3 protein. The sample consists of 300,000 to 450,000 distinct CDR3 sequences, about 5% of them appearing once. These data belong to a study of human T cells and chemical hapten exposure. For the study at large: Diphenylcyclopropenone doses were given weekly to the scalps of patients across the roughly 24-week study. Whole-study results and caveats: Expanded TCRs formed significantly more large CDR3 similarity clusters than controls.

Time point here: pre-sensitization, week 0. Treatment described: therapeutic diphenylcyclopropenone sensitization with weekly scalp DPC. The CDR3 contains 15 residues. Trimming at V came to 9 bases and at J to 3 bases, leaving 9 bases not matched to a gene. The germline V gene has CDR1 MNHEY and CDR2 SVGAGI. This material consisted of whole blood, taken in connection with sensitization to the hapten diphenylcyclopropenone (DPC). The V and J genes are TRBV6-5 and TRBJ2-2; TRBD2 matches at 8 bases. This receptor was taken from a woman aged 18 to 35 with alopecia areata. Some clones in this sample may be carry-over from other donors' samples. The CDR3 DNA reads TGTGCCAGGTCTCCGGGGGGGGAACACACCGGGGAGCTGTTTTTT. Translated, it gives CARSPGGEHTGELFF.